Shown below are 8 T cell receptor beta chains from a single sample sequenced in a study of shared clonotypes between healthy human individuals. The assay was immunoSEQ multiplex PCR, and TCRdb's table has in-frame clones only and misses some. Of 2,500,000 or so clones in the sample, roughly 93% were seen once. Sequencing was performed on naive CD4+ T cells from PBMCs. Subset defined: CD45RA+ positively selected. These receptors originate from a man aged 18 to 30 in good health. Some clones in this sample may be carry-over from other donors' samples.

The chain joins TRBV7-9 to TRBJ2-5; no clear D gene. The CDR3 spans 13 residues. V was shortened by 5 bases and J by 12 bases, with 19 bases between the two germline ends. Germline CDR1 is SEHNR and CDR2 is FQNEAQ (reference sequence). DNA of the CDR3: TGTGCCAGCAGCCGCCGTGAGGCCCCCGAAGAGTACTTC. Amino acid sequence: CASSRREAPEEYF.

The chain links TRBV7-6 to TRBJ1-5; 8 nucleotides line up with TRBD1. The V segment lost 5 bases and the J segment 0 bases; nucleotides outside the gene matches: 6. CDR3 size: 16 residues. Germline values: CDR1 SGHVS, CDR2 FNYEAQ. The CDR3 sequence is CASSTPTGVSNQPQHF. CDR3 DNA: TGTGCCAGCAGCACCCCGACAGGGGTTAGCAATCAGCCCCAGCATTTT.

This clone appeared once. CDR3 residues: CASSGNLVEGIKQFF. CDR3 bases: TGTGCCAGCAGTGGTAATTTGGTTGAAGGGATCAAGCAGTTCTTC. This sequence joins TRBV2 and TRBJ2-1; D not certain. Trimming cost V 4 bases and J 11 bases, with 21 bases left between them. Germline V CDR1 and CDR2: SNHLY, FYNNEI. This CDR3 is built from 15 residues.

In regard to this clone: Other DNA sequences in the sample encode the same CDR3. The chain links TRBV5-4 to TRBJ2-6; tentatively, D is TRBD2 (6 bases). This CDR3 is built from 15 residues. Germline values: CDR1 SGHNT, CDR2 YYREEE (reference sequence). V was shortened by 0 bases and J by 2 bases, with 6 bases between the two germline ends. CDR3 DNA: TGTGCCAGCAGCTTGGGGGGGGCTGGGGCCAACGTCCTGACTTTC. This gives the protein CASSLGGAGANVLTF.

This sequence joins TRBV6-1 and TRBJ2-5; D gene unclear. Germline assignment: CDR1 MNHNS and CDR2 SASEGT. The CDR3 covers 15 residues. V lost 4 bases and J lost 3, with 15 bases in between. CDR3 sequence: CASSVRTVVEETQYF. The CDR3 DNA follows: TGTGCCAGCAGTGTCCGGACGGTCGTAGAAGAGACCCAGTACTTC.

The rearrangement links TRBV9 to TRBJ2-5, with D tentatively TRBD1 (6 bases). CDR1 SGDLS and CDR2 YYNGEE come from the germline V gene. The CDR3 runs 17 residues. The V gene lost 4 bases and the J gene lost 10 bases, with 29 bases spanning the gap. CDR3 sequence: CASSPSGYVGSQGSQYF. The CDR3 coding sequence is TGTGCCAGCAGCCCCTCTGGGTATGTCGGCTCCCAGGGGAGCCAGTACTTC.

This chain joins TRBV7-2 and TRBJ1-1, with D unclear. CDR3 size: 15 residues. Germline V gene data show CDR1 as SGHTA and CDR2 as FQGNSA. The V end was cut by 1 base, the J end by 4 bases, with 13 bases between. The CDR3 coding sequence is TGTGCCAGCAGCTTAGTTGTGGGGTGGAGCACTGAAGCTTTCTTT. Protein: CASSLVVGWSTEAFF.

The V call is TRBV28, the J call TRBJ2-1; 8 bases are a match to TRBD2. Trimming took 5 bases from V and 4 from J; bases not matched to a gene: 13. The CDR3 loop spans 17 amino acids. Germline CDR1 is MDHEN and CDR2 is SYDVKM. The CDR3 here is CASSRRVGREVYNEQFF. The DNA of the CDR3 is TGTGCCAGCAGTCGCCGGGTGGGGCGGGAGGTGTACAATGAGCAGTTCTTC.